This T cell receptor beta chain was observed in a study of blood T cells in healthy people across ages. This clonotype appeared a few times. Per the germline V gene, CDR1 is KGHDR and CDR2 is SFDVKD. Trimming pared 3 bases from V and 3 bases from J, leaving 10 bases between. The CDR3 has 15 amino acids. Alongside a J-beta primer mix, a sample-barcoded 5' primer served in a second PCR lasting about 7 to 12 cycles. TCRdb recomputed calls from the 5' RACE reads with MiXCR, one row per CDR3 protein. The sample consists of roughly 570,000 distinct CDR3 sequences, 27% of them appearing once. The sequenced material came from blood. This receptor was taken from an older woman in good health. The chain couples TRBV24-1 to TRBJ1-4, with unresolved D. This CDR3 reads CATSDPRTSNEKLFF. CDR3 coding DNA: TGTGCCACCAGTGATCCCAGAACCTCTAATGAAAAACTGTTTTTT.